This paragraph reports one TCR beta chain. Its cognate antigen is unknown. Individual cDNA molecules were tagged with unique molecular identifiers. In TCRdb, the 5' RACE reads were re-called with MiXCR into one record per CDR3 protein. Counted here are tens of thousands of distinct CDR3 sequences, more than 8.5% occurring once; the ten biggest clones make up 15% to 20%. The record originates from a study of early T cells in non-severe SARS-CoV-2 infection. Study-wide background: Sequencing was performed on bulk RNA from unsorted whole blood, leaving chains unpaired.

Whole-study results and caveats: Private and CD4 specificities were missed by VDJdb matching, which favored anti-spike CD8 responses.

The junction had 5 bases not matched to a gene; V was cut back by 4 bases and J by 5 bases. The CDR3 is 15 residues long. Germline CDR1 is MDHEN and CDR2 is SYDVKM. The chain employs TRBV28 and TRBJ1-5; 10 positions agree with TRBD1. The clonotype originates from an adult who was a healthcare worker with PCR-confirmed SARS-CoV-2 infection or an uninfected control (not recorded which). Sequencing used whole blood. The CDR3 DNA sequence: TGTGCCAGCAGTTCCTCGACAGGGGGCTATCAGCCCCAGCATTTT. It specifies CASSSSTGGYQPQHF.